One and the same sample provided the 4 T cell receptor beta chains below, sequenced in a study of brain metastases from non-small cell lung cancer. TCRdb keeps only in-frame clones here, not all; method: immunoSEQ multiplex PCR. The repertoire consists of some 7,700 clones, with 70% to 90% occurring once and the leading ten covering 3.5% to 5%. Sequencing used primary lung tumor tissue. The receptors originated from a donor older than 35 with non-small cell lung cancer.

This chain joins TRBV7-2 and TRBJ1-5; D perhaps matches TRBD1 (6 bases). The CDR3 totals 15 residues. V lost 2 bases and J 6 bases, leaving 14 bases between the germline ends. CDR1 SGHTA and CDR2 FQGNSA come from the germline V gene. CDR3 sequence reads: CASSLRAGAGQPQHF. The CDR3 DNA follows: TGTGCCAGCAGCTTACGGGCAGGGGCCGGTCAGCCCCAGCATTTT.

The rearrangement uses TRBV6-5 and TRBJ1-5; 7 bases are shared with TRBD1. Germline lookup yields CDR1 MNHEY and CDR2 SVGAGI. V shed 6 bases and J 1 base; nucleotides not matched to a gene: 6. The CDR3 spans 15 residues. The CDR3: CASRPQGMSNQPQHF. Written as DNA, the CDR3 is TGTGCCAGCAGACCACAGGGGATGAGCAATCAGCCCCAGCATTTT.

The CDR3 protein is CASSFRWTRSSYNEQFF. The CDR3 DNA reads as TGTGCCAGCAGTTTCCGCTGGACTAGGAGCTCCTACAATGAGCAGTTCTTC. This chain joins TRBV28 and TRBJ2-1; 7 positions match TRBD2. The CDR3 covers 17 residues. In germline, CDR1 is MDHEN, CDR2 SYDVKM. The J segment lost 0 bases and the V segment lost 3 bases, leaving 8 bases of the junction unmatched.

V gene TRBV2 combines with J gene TRBJ2-2; D remains unclear. The CDR3 totals 15 residues. The germline V gene has CDR1 SNHLY and CDR2 FYNNEI. The V gene lost 2 bases and the J gene lost 3 bases, with 10 bases spanning the gap. Here the CDR3 reads CASSELAGDTGELFF. The CDR3 nucleotides are TGTGCCAGCAGTGAATTGGCAGGTGACACCGGGGAGCTGTTTTTT.